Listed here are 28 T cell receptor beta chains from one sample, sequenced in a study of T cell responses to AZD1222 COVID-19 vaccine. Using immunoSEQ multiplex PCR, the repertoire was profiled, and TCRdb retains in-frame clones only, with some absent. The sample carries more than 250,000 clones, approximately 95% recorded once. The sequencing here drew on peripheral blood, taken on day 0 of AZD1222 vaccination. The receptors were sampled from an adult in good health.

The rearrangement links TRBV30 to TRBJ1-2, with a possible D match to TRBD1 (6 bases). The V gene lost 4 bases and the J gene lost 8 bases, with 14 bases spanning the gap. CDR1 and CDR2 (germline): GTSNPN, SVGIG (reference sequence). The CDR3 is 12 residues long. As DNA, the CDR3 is TGTGCCTGGATGGGGGGCTCAGGGGGCTACACCTTC. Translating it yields CAWMGGSGGYTF.

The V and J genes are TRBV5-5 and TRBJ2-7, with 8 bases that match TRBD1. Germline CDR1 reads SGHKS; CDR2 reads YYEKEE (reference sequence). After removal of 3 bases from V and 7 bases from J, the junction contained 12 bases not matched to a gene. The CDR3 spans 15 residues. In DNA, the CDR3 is TGTGCCAGCAGCTCCCCTGGGCAGGGGGCAGGTGAGCAGTACTTC. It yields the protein CASSSPGQGAGEQYF.

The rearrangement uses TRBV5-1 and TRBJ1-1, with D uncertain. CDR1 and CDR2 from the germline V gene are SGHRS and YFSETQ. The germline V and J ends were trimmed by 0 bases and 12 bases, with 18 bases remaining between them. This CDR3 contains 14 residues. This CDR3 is CASSLGSVVGETFF. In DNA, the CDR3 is TGCGCCAGCAGCTTGGGGTCTGTTGTTGGTGAGACTTTCTTT.

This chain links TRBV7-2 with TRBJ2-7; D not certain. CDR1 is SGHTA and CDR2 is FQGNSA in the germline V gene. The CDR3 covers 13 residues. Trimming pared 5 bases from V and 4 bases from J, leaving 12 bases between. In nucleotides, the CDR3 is TGTGCCAGCAGCCGTGGGGTCACGTACGAGCAGTACTTC. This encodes CASSRGVTYEQYF.

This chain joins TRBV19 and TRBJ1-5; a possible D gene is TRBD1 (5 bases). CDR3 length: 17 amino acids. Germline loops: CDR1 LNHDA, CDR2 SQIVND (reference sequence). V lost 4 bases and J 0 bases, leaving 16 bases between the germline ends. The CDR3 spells CASSRGTGAYSNQPQHF. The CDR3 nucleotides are TGTGCCAGTAGTAGAGGGACCGGAGCTTATAGCAATCAGCCCCAGCATTTT.

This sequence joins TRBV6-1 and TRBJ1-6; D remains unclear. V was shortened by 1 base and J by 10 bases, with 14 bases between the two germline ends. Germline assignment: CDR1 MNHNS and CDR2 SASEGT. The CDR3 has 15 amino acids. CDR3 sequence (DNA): TGTGCCAGCAGTGAAGGCGGAGGTCCCAGCTCACCCCTCCACTTT. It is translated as CASSEGGGPSSPLHF.

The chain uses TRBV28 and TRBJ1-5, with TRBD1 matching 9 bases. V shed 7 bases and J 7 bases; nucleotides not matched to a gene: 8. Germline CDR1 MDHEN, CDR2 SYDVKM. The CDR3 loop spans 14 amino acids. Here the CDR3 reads CASNTQGARQPQHF. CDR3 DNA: TGTGCCAGCAATACACAGGGGGCGAGACAGCCCCAGCATTTT.

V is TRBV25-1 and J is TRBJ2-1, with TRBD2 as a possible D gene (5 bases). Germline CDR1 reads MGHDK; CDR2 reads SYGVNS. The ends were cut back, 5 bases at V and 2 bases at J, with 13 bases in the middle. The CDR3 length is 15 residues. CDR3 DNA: TGTGCCAGCAGTCCACACGGGGTCGCCTACAATGAGCAGTTCTTC. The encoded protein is CASSPHGVAYNEQFF.

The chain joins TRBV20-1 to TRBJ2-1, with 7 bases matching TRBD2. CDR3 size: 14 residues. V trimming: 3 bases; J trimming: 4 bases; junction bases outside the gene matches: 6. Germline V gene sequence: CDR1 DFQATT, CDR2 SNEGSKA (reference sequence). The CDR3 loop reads CSASKGLPYNEQFF. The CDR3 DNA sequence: TGCAGTGCTAGTAAGGGACTACCTTACAATGAGCAGTTCTTC.

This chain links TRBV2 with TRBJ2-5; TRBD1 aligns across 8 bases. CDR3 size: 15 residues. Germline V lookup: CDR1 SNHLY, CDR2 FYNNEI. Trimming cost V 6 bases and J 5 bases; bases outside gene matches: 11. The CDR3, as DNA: TGTGCCAGCAGAGAACAGGGGGTGATAACGGAGACCCAGTACTTC. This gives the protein CASREQGVITETQYF.

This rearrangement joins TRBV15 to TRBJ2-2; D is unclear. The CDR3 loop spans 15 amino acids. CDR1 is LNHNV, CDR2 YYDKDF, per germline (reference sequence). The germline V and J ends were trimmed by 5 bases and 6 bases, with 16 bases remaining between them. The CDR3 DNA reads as TGTGCCACCAGCGGAATATACCATTCGGCCGGGGAGCTGTTTTTT. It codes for CATSGIYHSAGELFF.

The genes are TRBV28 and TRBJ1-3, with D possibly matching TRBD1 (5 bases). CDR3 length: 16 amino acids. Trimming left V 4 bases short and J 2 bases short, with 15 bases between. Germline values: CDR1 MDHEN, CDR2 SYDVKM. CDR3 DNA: TGTGCCAGCAGTTCACCGGGGCAGCCGACTGGAAACACCATATATTTT. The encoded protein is CASSSPGQPTGNTIYF. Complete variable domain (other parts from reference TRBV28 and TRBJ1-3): DVKVTQSSRYLVKRTGEKVFLECVQDMDHENMFWYRQDPGLGLRLIYFSYDVKMKEKGDIPEGYSVSREKKERFSLILESASTNQTSMYLCASSSPGQPTGNTIYFGEGSWLTVV.

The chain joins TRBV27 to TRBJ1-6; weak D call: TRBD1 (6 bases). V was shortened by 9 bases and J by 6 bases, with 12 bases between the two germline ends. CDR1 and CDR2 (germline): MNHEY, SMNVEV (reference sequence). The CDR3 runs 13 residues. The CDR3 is CASRAQGNSPLHF. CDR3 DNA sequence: TGTGCCAGTAGAGCACAGGGTAATTCACCCCTCCACTTT.

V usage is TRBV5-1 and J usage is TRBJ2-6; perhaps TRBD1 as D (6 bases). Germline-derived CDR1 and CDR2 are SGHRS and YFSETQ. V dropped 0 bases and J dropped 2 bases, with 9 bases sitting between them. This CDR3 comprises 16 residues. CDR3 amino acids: CASSLVGAAGANVLTF. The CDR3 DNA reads TGCGCCAGCAGCTTGGTGGGGGCGGCTGGGGCCAACGTCCTGACTTTC.

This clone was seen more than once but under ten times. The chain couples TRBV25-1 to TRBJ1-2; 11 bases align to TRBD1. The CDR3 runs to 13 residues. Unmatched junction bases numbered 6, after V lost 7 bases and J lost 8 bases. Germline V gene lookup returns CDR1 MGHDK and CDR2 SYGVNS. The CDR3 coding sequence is TGTGCCAGCACCCCGGGACAGGGGGTGGGCTACACCTTC. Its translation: CASTPGQGVGYTF.

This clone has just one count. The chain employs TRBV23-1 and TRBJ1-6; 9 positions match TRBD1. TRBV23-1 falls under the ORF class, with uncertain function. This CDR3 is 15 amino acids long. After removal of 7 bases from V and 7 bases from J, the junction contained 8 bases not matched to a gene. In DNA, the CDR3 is TGCGCCAGCAAGGTGGGACAGGGACGGAATTCACCCCTCCACTTT. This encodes CASKVGQGRNSPLHF.

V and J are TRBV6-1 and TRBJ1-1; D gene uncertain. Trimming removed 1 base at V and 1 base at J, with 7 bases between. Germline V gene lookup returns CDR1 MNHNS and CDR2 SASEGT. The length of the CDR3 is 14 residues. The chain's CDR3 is CASSEVPENTEAFF. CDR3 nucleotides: TGTGCCAGCAGTGAAGTTCCCGAGAACACTGAAGCTTTCTTT.

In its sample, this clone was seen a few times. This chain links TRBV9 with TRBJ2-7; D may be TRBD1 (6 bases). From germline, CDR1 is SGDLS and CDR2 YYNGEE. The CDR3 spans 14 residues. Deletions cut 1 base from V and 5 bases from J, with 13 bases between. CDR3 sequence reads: CASSVNPGEDEQYF. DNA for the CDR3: TGTGCCAGCAGCGTAAATCCAGGGGAAGACGAGCAGTACTTC.

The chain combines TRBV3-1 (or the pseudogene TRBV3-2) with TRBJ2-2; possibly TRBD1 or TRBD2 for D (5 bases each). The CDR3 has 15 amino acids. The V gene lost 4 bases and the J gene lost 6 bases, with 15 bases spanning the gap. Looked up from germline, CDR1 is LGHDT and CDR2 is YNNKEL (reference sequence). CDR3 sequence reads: CASSPQGAGAGELFF. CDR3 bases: TGTGCCAGCAGCCCGCAAGGGGCCGGGGCCGGGGAGCTGTTTTTT.

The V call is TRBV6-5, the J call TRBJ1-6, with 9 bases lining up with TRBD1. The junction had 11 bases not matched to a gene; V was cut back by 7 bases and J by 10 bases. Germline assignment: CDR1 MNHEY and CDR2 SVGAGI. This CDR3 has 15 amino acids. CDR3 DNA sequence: TGTGCCAGCAACCTGGGGGGACAGGGCGGATCACCCCTCCACTTT. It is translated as CASNLGGQGGSPLHF.

The CDR3 loop is CASSQVAPSLAGGRAGELFF. CDR3 nucleotide sequence: TGTGCCAGCAGCCAAGTAGCCCCCAGTCTAGCGGGAGGGCGCGCCGGGGAGCTGTTTTTT. The V and J genes are TRBV3-1 (or the pseudogene TRBV3-2) and TRBJ2-2; 12 bases are a match to TRBD2. The CDR3 runs to 20 residues. From germline, CDR1 is LGHDT and CDR2 YNNKEL (reference sequence). The J segment lost 6 bases and the V segment lost 1 base, leaving 15 bases of the junction unmatched.

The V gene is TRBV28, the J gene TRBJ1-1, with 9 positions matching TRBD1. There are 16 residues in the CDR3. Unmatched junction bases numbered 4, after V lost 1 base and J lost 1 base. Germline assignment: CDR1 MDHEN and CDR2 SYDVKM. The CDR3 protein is CASSLSDRGGNTEAFF. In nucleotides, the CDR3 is TGTGCCAGCAGTTTATCGGACAGGGGAGGGAACACTGAAGCTTTCTTT.

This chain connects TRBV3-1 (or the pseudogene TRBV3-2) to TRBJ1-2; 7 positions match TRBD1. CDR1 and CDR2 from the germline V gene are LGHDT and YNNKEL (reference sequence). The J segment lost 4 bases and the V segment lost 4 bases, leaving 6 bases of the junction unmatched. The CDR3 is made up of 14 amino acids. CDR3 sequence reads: CASSPTGTAYGYTF. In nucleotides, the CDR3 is TGTGCCAGCAGCCCAACCGGGACAGCCTATGGCTACACCTTC.

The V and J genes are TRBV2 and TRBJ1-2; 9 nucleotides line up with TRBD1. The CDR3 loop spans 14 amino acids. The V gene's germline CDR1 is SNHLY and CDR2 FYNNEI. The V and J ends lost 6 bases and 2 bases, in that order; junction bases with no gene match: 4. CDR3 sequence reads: CASSHRGRNYGYTF. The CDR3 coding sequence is TGTGCCAGCAGCCACAGGGGGCGAAACTATGGCTACACCTTC.

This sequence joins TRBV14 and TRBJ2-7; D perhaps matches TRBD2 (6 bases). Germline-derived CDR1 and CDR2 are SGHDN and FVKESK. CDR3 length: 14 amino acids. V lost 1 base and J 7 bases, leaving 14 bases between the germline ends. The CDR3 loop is CASSQVAGMGEQYF. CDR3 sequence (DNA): TGTGCCAGCAGCCAAGTGGCGGGGATGGGAGAGCAGTACTTC.

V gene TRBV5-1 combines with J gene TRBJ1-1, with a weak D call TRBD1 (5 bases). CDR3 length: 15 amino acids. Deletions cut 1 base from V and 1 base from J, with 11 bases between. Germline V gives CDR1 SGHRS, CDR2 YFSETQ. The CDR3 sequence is CASSLRAGGNTEAFF. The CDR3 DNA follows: TGCGCCAGCAGCTTGAGGGCCGGGGGGAACACTGAAGCTTTCTTT.

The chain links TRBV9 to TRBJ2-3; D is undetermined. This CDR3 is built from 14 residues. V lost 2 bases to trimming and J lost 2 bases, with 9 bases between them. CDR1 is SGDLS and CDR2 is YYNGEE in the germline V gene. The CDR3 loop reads CASSVFASTDTQYF. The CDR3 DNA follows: TGTGCCAGCAGCGTCTTTGCGTCCACAGATACGCAGTATTTT.

The CDR3 reads CASSVSYNEQFF. The CDR3 DNA reads TGTGCCAGCAGCGTTTCCTACAATGAGCAGTTCTTC. This chain uses TRBV3-1 (or the pseudogene TRBV3-2) with TRBJ2-1, with D unclear. Deletions cut 5 bases from V and 1 base from J, with 3 bases between. Germline V lookup: CDR1 LGHDT, CDR2 YNNKEL (reference sequence). The CDR3 extends over 12 amino acids.